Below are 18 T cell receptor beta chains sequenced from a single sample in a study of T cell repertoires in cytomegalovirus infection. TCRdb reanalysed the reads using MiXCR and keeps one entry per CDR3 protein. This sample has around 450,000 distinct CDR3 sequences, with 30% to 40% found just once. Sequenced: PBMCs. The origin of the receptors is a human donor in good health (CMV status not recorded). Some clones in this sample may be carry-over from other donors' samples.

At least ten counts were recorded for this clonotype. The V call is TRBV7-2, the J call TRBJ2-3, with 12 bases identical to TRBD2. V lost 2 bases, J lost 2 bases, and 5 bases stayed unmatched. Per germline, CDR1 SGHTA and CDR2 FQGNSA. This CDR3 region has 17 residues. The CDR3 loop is CASSLLAGGPATDTQYF. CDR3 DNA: TGTGCCAGCAGCTTACTAGCGGGGGGGCCGGCCACAGATACGCAGTATTTT. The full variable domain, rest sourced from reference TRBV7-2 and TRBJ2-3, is GAGVSQSPSNKVTEKGKDVELRCDPISGHTALYWYRQSLGQGLEFLIYFQGNSAPDKSGLPSDRFSAERTGGSVSTLTIQRTQQEDSAVYLCASSLLAGGPATDTQYFGPGTRLTVL.

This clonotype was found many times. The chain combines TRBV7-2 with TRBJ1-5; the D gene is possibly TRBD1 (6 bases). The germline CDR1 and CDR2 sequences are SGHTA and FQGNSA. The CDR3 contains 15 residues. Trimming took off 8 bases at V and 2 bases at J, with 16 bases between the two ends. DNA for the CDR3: TGTGCCAGCGCCCCGGGCAGGGGAGGCAATCAGCCCCAGCATTTT. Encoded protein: CASAPGRGGNQPQHF.

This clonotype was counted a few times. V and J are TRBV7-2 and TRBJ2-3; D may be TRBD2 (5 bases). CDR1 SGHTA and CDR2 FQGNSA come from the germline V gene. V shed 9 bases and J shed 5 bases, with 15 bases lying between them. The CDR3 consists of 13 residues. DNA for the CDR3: TGTGCCAGTGGACTGTATGGGGAAGATACGCAGTATTTT. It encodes CASGLYGEDTQYF.

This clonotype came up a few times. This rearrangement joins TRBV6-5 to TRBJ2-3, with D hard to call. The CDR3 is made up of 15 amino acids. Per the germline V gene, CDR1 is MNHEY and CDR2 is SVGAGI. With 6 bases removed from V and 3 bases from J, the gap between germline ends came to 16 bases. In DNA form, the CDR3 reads TGTGCCAGCAGCCCTACGATATCTGTTACAGATACGCAGTATTTT. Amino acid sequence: CASSPTISVTDTQYF.

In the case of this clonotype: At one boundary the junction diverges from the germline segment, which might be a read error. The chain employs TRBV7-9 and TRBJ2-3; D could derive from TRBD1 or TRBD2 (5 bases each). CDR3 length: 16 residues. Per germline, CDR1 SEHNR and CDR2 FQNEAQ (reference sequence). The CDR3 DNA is TGTGCCAGCAGCCCTACCGGGACCCTCAGCACAGATACGCAGTGTTTT. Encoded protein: CASSPTGTLSTDTQCF.

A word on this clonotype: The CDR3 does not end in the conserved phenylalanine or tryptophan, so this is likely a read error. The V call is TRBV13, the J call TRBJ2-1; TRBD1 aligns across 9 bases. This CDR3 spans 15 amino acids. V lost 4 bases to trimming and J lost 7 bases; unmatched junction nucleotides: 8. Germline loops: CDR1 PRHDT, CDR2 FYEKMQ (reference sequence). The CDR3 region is CASSSGTGSLNEQFL. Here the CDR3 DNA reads TGTGCCAGCAGCTCCGGGACAGGGTCTCTAAATGAGCAGTTCTTA.

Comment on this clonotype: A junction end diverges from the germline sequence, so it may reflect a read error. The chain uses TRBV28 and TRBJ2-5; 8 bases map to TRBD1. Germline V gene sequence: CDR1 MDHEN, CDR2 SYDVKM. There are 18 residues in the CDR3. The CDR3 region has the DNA TGTGCCAGCAGTTTATTTCCGGACAGTTACAGGGGGGAAGAGGCCCAGTACTTC. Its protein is CASSLFPDSYRGEEAQYF.

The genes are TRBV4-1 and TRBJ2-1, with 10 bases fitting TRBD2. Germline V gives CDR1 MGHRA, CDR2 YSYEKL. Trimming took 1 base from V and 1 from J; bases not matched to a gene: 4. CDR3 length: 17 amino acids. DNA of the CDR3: TGCGCCAGCAGCCAAGCTCCACTAGCGGGGTCCTACAATGAGCAGTTCTTC. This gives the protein CASSQAPLAGSYNEQFF.

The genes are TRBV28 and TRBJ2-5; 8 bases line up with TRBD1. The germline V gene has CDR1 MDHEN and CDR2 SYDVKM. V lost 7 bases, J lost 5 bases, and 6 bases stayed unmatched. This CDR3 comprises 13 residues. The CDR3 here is CASTQGAKETQYF. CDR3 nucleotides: TGTGCCAGCACCCAGGGGGCGAAGGAGACCCAGTACTTC.

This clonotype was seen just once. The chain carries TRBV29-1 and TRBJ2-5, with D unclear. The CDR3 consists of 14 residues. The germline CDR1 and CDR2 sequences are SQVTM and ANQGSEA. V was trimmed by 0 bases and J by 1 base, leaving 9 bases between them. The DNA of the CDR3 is TGCAGCGTTGAAGATGTGGCAGCCCAAGAGACCCAGTACTTC. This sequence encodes CSVEDVAAQETQYF.

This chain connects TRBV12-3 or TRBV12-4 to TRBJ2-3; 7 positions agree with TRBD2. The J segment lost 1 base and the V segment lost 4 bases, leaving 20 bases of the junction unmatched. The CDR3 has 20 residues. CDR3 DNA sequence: TGTGCCAGCAGTTCTAGAAGGCTAGCGGACCTCTCGAGAGGCACAGATACGCAGTATTTT. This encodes CASSSRRLADLSRGTDTQYF.

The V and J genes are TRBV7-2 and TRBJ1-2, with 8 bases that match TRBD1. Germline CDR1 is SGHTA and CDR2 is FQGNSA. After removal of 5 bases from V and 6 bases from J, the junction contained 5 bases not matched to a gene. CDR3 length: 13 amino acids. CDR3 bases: TGTGCCAGCAGCCCTAGACAGGGGAATGGCTACACCTTC. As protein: CASSPRQGNGYTF. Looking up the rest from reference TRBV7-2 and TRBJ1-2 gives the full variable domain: GAGVSQSPSNKVTEKGKDVELRCDPISGHTALYWYRQSLGQGLEFLIYFQGNSAPDKSGLPSDRFSAERTGGSVSTLTIQRTQQEDSAVYLCASSPRQGNGYTFGSGTRLTVV.

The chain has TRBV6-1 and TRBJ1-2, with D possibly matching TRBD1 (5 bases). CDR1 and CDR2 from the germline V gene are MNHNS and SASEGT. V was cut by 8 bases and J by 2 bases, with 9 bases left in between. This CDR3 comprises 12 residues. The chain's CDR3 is CASGGMNYGYTF. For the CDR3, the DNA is TGTGCCAGCGGGGGGATGAACTATGGCTACACCTTC.

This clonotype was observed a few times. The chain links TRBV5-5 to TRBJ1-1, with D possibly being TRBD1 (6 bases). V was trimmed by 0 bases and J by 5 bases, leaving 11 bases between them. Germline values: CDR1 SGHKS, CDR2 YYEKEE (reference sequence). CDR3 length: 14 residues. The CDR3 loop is CASSLASGVTEAFF. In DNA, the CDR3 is TGTGCCAGCAGCTTGGCATCAGGGGTAACTGAAGCTTTCTTT.

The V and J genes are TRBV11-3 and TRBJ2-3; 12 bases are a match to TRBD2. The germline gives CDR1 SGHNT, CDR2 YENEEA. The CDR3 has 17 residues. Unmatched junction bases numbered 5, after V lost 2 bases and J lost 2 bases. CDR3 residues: CASSLTSGGRYTDTQYF. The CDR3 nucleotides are TGTGCCAGCAGCTTAACTAGCGGGGGGCGTTACACAGATACGCAGTATTTT.

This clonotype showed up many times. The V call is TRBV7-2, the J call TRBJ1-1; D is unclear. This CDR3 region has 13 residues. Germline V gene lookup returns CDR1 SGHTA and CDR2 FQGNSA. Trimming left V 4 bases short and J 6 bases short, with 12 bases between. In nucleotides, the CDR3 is TGTGCCAGCAGCTCCCAAACGTGGGCTGAAGCTTTCTTT. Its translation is CASSSQTWAEAFF.

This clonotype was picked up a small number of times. The CDR3 DNA follows: TGTGCCAGCAGTCCTGACAGGGCGAAGATGAACACTGAAGCTTTCTTT. Translating gives CASSPDRAKMNTEAFF. The genes are TRBV7-8 and TRBJ1-1; 7 nucleotides agree with TRBD1. The CDR3 has 16 amino acids. V lost 6 bases and J lost 0; bases outside the gene matches: 10. Germline V gene data show CDR1 as SGHVS and CDR2 as FQNEAQ.

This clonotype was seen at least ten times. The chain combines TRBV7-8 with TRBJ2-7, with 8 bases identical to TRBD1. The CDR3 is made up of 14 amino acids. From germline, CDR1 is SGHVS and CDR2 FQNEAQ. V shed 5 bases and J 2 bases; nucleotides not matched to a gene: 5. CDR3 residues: CASSPTGVPYEQYF. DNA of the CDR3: TGTGCCAGCAGCCCGACAGGGGTACCCTACGAGCAGTACTTC.